The 18 T cell receptor beta chains below were found in one sample sequenced in a study of T-cell reconstitution after alpha-beta-depleted transplantation in children. Unique molecular identifiers were used in preparing the TCRbeta library. TCRdb fed the PCR reads into MiXCR, producing one record per CDR3 protein. Of over 200,000 distinct CDR3 sequences listed, 8% to 10% are singletons. Sequenced material: PBMCs from the stem cell graft donor, taken from the stem cell graft. These receptors were taken from a human donor who donated a stem cell graft to a child with acute lymphoblastic leukemia.

This clonotype was seen ten or more times. This sequence joins TRBV20-1 and TRBJ2-1, with D unclear. Per germline, CDR1 DFQATT and CDR2 SNEGSKA (reference sequence). Trimming cost V 3 bases and J 0 bases, with 15 bases left between them. The CDR3 loop spans 16 amino acids. The CDR3 protein is CSARGGHRSSYNEQFF. In DNA form, the CDR3 reads TGCAGTGCTAGGGGTGGGCACCGCTCCTCCTACAATGAGCAGTTCTTC.

There are many counts of this clonotype. The chain combines TRBV5-8 with TRBJ1-2; the D is unclear. Trimming shortened V by 0 bases and J by 4 bases, and 13 bases separated the two germline ends. The CDR3 consists of 15 residues. CDR1 is SGHTS, CDR2 YDEGEE, per germline. The CDR3 loop is CASSLDSRFSYGYTF. In DNA, the CDR3 is TGTGCCAGCAGCTTGGACAGCAGGTTTAGCTATGGCTACACCTTC.

The gene calls are TRBV27 and TRBJ2-6; a weak D match, TRBD2 (6 bases). Germline V lookup: CDR1 MNHEY, CDR2 SMNVEV (reference sequence). CDR3 length: 16 residues. V shed 2 bases and J shed 4 bases, with 12 bases lying between them. The CDR3 region is CASSLGGIEGANVLTF. The DNA of the CDR3 is TGTGCCAGCAGTTTAGGGGGGATCGAGGGGGCCAACGTCCTGACTTTC.

The rearrangement joins TRBV6-2 or TRBV6-3 to TRBJ2-5; tentatively, D is TRBD2 (7 bases). The germline CDR1 and CDR2 sequences are MNHEY and SVGEGT. The CDR3 contains 15 residues. Trimming cost V 2 bases and J 5 bases, with 15 bases left between them. As DNA, the CDR3 is TGTGCCAGCAGTTACGATTCGGGGGGCGTGGAGACCCAGTACTTC. Amino acid sequence: CASSYDSGGVETQYF.

This clonotype was observed at least ten times. The V call is TRBV7-8, the J call TRBJ2-7; maybe TRBD1 (5 bases). From germline, CDR1 is SGHVS and CDR2 FQNEAQ. Trimming removed 5 bases at V and 1 base at J, with 12 bases between. The CDR3 spans 14 residues. Here the CDR3 reads CASSPWAGSYEQYF. The CDR3 nucleotides read TGTGCCAGCAGCCCCTGGGCAGGGTCCTACGAGCAGTACTTC. Based on the CDR3 plus reference TRBV7-8 and TRBJ2-7, the full variable domain is GAGVSQSPRYKVAKRGQDVALRCDPISGHVSLFWYQQALGQGPEFLTYFQNEAQLDKSGLPSDRFFAERPEGSVSTLKIQRTQQEDSAVYLCASSPWAGSYEQYFGPGTRLTVT.

The V and J genes are TRBV20-1 and TRBJ2-7; 7 bases align to TRBD1. This CDR3 contains 13 residues. CDR1 is DFQATT and CDR2 is SNEGSKA in the germline V gene (reference sequence). V dropped 2 bases and J dropped 2; count of bases not matched to a gene: 3. CDR3: CSARRDSPYEQYF. DNA of the CDR3: TGCAGTGCTAGAAGGGACAGCCCCTACGAGCAGTACTTC.

This clonotype was detected only a few times. The rearrangement uses TRBV27 and TRBJ1-1; unclear D gene. Germline values: CDR1 MNHEY, CDR2 SMNVEV (reference sequence). The V end lost 2 bases, the J end lost 0 bases, and 13 bases lay between the germline ends. The CDR3 is 16 residues long. The CDR3 reads CASSLRGMLMNTEAFF. In DNA, the CDR3 is TGTGCCAGCAGTTTAAGAGGGATGTTAATGAACACTGAAGCTTTCTTT.

The V and J genes are TRBV18 and TRBJ1-6, with TRBD1 matching over 7 bases. The CDR3 contains 15 residues. Germline trimming cut 6 bases from V and 2 bases from J; bases unmatched to any gene: 4. CDR1 is KGHSH, CDR2 LQKENI, per germline. The CDR3 sequence: CASSRQGTYNSPLHF. The CDR3 DNA reads as TGTGCCAGCTCTCGACAGGGCACCTATAATTCACCCCTCCACTTT.

This clonotype has just a few counts. This chain links TRBV6-6 with TRBJ2-7; TRBD2 might be the D (5 bases). The CDR3 loop spans 13 amino acids. Germline V gives CDR1 MNHNY, CDR2 SVGAGI (reference sequence). Trimming pared 7 bases from V and 3 bases from J, leaving 13 bases between. Here the CDR3 DNA reads TGTGCCAGCATACCCTCACGGGGCTACGAGCAGTACTTC. This translates into CASIPSRGYEQYF.

This clonotype was seen at least ten times. This chain uses TRBV5-5 with TRBJ2-1; 12 bases are a match to TRBD2. CDR1 is SGHKS and CDR2 is YYEKEE in the germline V gene (reference sequence). The CDR3 has 15 amino acids. J lost 7 bases, V lost 0 bases, and 2 bases had no gene match. The CDR3 DNA reads as TGTGCCAGCAGCTTGGGACTAGCGGGGGATAATGAGCAGTTCTTC. It specifies CASSLGLAGDNEQFF.

There are many counts of this clonotype. Written as DNA, the CDR3 is TGCAGCGTTCAACCGTATAGCAATCAGCCCCAGCATTTT. Translation: CSVQPYSNQPQHF. This sequence joins TRBV29-1 and TRBJ1-5; D is unresolved. Trimming took off 5 bases at V and 0 bases at J, with 8 bases between the two ends. Per the germline V gene, CDR1 is SQVTM and CDR2 is ANQGSEA. CDR3 length: 13 amino acids.

This clonotype was observed many times. V is TRBV5-1 and J is TRBJ1-6; TRBD1 agrees at 7 bases. Germline V gene sequence: CDR1 SGHRS, CDR2 YFSETQ. J gave up 10 bases and V 0 bases, and 4 bases lay outside the gene matches. The CDR3 runs 14 residues. The CDR3 region has the DNA TGCGCCAGCAGCTTGGAGACAGGGTTCTCACCCCTCCACTTT. Translating it yields CASSLETGFSPLHF.

This clonotype was detected ten times or more. The rearrangement links TRBV24-1 to TRBJ2-1; 7 bases are shared with TRBD2. The junction had 14 bases not matched to a gene; V was cut back by 4 bases and J by 0 bases. The germline V gene has CDR1 KGHDR and CDR2 SFDVKD. The CDR3 sequence is 19 residues long. CDR3: CATSDPGGAPGGSYNEQFF. The CDR3 DNA reads TGTGCCACCAGTGACCCCGGAGGAGCTCCGGGGGGCTCCTACAATGAGCAGTTCTTC.

This clonotype was found many times. The gene calls are TRBV4-3 and TRBJ2-1; D gene ambiguous. The V gene lost 0 bases and the J gene lost 10 bases, with 13 bases spanning the gap. CDR3 length: 14 residues. Germline V gene data show CDR1 as LGHNA and CDR2 as YSLEER. The CDR3 protein is CASSQELPHPEQFF. The CDR3 nucleotides are TGCGCCAGCAGCCAAGAACTTCCCCACCCGGAGCAGTTCTTC.

The chain carries TRBV15 and TRBJ1-1; 8 nucleotides align to TRBD1. Trimming removed 4 bases from V and 5 bases from J; junction bases left unmatched: 6. This CDR3 contains 14 residues. Germline V CDR1 and CDR2: LNHNV, YYDKDF (reference sequence). In DNA, the CDR3 is TGTGCCACCAGCAAACCAGGGGGCGATACTGAAGCTTTCTTT. Its protein product is CATSKPGGDTEAFF. The variable domain in full, completed from reference TRBV15 and TRBJ1-1, reads DAMVIQNPRYQVTQFGKPVTLSCSQTLNHNVMYWYQQKSSQAPKLLFHYYDKDFNNEADTPDNFQSRRPNTSFCFLDIRSPGLGDTAMYLCATSKPGGDTEAFFGQGTRLTVV.

This clonotype was found many times. The CDR3 is CASSALDGYEQYF. CDR3 DNA sequence: TGTGCCAGCAGCGCCCTGGACGGCTACGAGCAGTACTTC. V usage is TRBV5-6 and J usage is TRBJ2-7; no clear D. Trimming stripped 4 bases from V and 3 bases from J, with 11 bases between. The germline V gene encodes CDR1 SGHDT and CDR2 YYEEEE. The CDR3 spans 13 residues.

In its sample, this clonotype was seen many times. The rearrangement links TRBV20-1 to TRBJ1-1, with D uncertain. Germline V gives CDR1 DFQATT, CDR2 SNEGSKA (reference sequence). This CDR3 region has 9 residues. The CDR3 protein is CRPGVTAFF. The CDR3 DNA is TGCAGGCCTGGAGTCACGGCTTTCTTT.

This clonotype was seen only a few times. The rearrangement links TRBV10-3 to TRBJ2-1, with 14 nucleotides matching TRBD2. Germline CDR1 and CDR2: ENHRY and SYGVKD. V was clipped by 5 bases and J by 2 bases; unmatched bases: 8. The CDR3 has 18 residues. The CDR3 coding sequence is TGTGCCATCAGTTCGACTAGCGGGGGGGCAATAACCTACAATGAGCAGTTCTTC. Its translation: CAISSTSGGAITYNEQFF.